This T cell receptor (beta chain) was retrieved from a study of cytomegalovirus exposure and HLA in healthy donors. PCR used 60 Vbeta primers and 13 Jbeta primers. Here immunoSEQ multiplex PCR was the method, and the copy in TCRdb shows in-frame clones only, minus some. The table records roughly 170,000 clones, 70% to 80% of them present only once. This CDR3 comprises 16 residues. Germline-derived CDR1 and CDR2 are SGHTA and FQGNSA. With 5 bases clipped from V and 5 bases from J, the junction kept 15 bases outside the gene matches. Input material: PBMCs. The TCR was taken from a man aged 25-40 years in good health and CMV-seronegative. This chain joins TRBV7-2 and TRBJ2-7; TRBD2 matches at 7 bases. CDR3 sequence (DNA): TGTGCCAGCAGCCACCCCCCGGGGGTTGCGGGAGACGAGCAGTACTTC. It is translated as CASSHPPGVAGDEQYF.